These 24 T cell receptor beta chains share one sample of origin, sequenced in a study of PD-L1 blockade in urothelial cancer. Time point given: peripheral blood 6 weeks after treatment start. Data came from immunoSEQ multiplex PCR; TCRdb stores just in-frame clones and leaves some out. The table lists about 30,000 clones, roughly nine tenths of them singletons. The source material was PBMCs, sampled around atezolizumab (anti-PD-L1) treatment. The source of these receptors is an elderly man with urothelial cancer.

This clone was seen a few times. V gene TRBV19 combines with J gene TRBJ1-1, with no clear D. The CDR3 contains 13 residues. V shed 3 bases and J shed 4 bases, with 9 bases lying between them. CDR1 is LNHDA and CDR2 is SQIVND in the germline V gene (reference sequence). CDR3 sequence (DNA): TGTGCCAGTAGTATTGGCAGAATCACTGAAGCTTTCTTT. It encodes CASSIGRITEAFF. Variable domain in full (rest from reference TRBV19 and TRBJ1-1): DGGITQSPKYLFRKEGQNVTLSCEQNLNHDAMYWYRQDPGQGLRLIYYSQIVNDFQKGDIAEGYSVSREKKESFPLTVTSAQKNPTAFYLCASSIGRITEAFFGQGTRLTVV.

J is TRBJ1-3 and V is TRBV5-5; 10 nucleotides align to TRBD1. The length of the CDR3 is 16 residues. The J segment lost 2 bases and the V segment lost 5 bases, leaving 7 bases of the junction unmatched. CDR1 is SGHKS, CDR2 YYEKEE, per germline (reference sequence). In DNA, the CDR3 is TGTGCCAGCAGGTTTGCCGGGACAGGGGCTGGAAACACCATATATTTT. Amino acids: CASRFAGTGAGNTIYF.

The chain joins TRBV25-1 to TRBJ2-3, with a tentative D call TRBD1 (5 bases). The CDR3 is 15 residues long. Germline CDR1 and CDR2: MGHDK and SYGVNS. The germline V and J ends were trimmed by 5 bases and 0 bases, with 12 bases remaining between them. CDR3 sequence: CASSKGQGSTDTQYF. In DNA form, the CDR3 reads TGTGCCAGCAGTAAAGGGCAGGGTAGCACAGATACGCAGTATTTT.

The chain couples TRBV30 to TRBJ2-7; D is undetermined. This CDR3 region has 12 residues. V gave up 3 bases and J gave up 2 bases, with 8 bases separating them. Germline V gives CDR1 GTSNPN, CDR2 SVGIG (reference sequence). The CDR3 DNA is TGTGCCTGGAGCGTTCCTACCTACGAGCAGTACTTC. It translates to CAWSVPTYEQYF.

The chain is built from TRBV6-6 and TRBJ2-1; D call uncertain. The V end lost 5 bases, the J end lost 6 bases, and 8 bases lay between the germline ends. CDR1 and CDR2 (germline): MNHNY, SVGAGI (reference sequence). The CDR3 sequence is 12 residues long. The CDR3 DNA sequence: TGTGCCAGCAGTCCCGTTCTCAATGAGCAGTTCTTC. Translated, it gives CASSPVLNEQFF.

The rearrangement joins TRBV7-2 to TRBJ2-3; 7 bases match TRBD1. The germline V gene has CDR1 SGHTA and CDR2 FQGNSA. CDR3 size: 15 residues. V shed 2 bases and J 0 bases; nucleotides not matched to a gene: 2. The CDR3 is CASSLRGQSTDTQYF. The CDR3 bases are TGTGCCAGCAGCTTAAGGGGGCAGAGCACAGATACGCAGTATTTT. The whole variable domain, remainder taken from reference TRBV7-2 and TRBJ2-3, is GAGVSQSPSNKVTEKGKDVELRCDPISGHTALYWYRQSLGQGLEFLIYFQGNSAPDKSGLPSDRFSAERTGGSVSTLTIQRTQQEDSAVYLCASSLRGQSTDTQYFGPGTRLTVL.

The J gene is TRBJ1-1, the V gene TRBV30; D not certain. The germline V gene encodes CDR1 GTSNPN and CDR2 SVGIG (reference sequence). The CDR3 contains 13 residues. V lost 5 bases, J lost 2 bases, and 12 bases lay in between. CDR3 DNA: TGTGCCTGGGAGCTCCAGCGAAACACTGAAGCTTTCTTT. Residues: CAWELQRNTEAFF. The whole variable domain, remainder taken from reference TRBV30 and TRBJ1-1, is SQTIHQWPATLVQPVGSPLSLECTVEGTSNPNLYWYRQAAGRGLQLLFYSVGIGQISSEVPQNLSASRPQDRQFILSSKKLLLSDSGFYLCAWELQRNTEAFFGQGTRLTVV.

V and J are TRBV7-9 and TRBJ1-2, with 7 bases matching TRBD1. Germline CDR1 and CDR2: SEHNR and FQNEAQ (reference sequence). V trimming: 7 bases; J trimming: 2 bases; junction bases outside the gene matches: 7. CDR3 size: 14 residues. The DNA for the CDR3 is TGTGCCAGCACCAGGACAGGCCCAAACTATGGCTACACCTTC. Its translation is CASTRTGPNYGYTF.

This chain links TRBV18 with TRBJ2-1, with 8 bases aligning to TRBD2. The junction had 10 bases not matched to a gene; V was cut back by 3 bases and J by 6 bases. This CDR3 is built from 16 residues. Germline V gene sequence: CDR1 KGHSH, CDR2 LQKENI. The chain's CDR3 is CASSPPGTRVFNEQFF. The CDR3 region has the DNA TGTGCCAGCTCACCTCCCGGGACTAGAGTCTTCAATGAGCAGTTCTTC. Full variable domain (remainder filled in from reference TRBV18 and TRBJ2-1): NAGVMQNPRHLVRRRGQEARLRCSPMKGHSHVYWYRQLPEEGLKFMVYLQKENIIDESGMPKERFSAEFPKEGPSILRIQQVVRGDSAAYFCASSPPGTRVFNEQFFGPGTRLTVL.

Here the CDR3 DNA reads TGTGCCTCCCGTAGATCGGCCAGGGCAGATACGCAGTATTTT. This codes for CASRRSARADTQYF. V and J are TRBV18 and TRBJ2-3; D possibly corresponds to TRBD1 (5 bases). Germline V lookup: CDR1 KGHSH, CDR2 LQKENI. V was clipped by 11 bases and J by 4 bases, with 19 bases between them. The CDR3 covers 14 residues.

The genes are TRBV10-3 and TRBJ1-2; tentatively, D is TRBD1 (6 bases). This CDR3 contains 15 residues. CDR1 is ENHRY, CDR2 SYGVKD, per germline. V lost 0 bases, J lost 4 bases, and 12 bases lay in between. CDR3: CAISESETGFYGYTF. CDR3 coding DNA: TGTGCCATCAGTGAGTCGGAGACAGGATTCTATGGCTACACCTTC.

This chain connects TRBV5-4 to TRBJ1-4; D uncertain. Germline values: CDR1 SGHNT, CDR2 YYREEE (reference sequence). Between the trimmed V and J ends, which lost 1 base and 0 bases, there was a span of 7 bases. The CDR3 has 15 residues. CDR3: CASSLKTATNEKLFF. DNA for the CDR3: TGTGCCAGCAGCTTGAAAACTGCAACTAATGAAAAACTGTTTTTT.

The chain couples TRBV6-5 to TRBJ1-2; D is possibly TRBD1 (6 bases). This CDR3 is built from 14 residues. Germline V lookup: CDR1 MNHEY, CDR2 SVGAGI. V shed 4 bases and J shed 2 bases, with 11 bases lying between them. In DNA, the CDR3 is TGTGCCAGCAGTTCGTGGCAGGGGAACTATGGCTACACCTTC. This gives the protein CASSSWQGNYGYTF.

The CDR3 loop reads CASSLVRQGEQYF. In DNA, the CDR3 is TGTGCCAGCAGCTTGGTCAGGCAAGGCGAGCAGTACTTC. The chain joins TRBV5-8 to TRBJ2-7; D gene unclear. With 0 bases removed from V and 6 bases from J, the gap between germline ends came to 10 bases. Germline V CDR1 and CDR2: SGHTS, YDEGEE. CDR3 length equals 13 residues.

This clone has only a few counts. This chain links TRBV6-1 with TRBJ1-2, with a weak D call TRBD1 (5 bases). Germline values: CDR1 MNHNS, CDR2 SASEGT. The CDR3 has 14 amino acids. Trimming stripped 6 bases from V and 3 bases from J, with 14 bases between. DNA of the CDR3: TGTGCCAGCAGCTTCAGGGAGGGTGACTATGGCTACACCTTC. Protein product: CASSFREGDYGYTF.

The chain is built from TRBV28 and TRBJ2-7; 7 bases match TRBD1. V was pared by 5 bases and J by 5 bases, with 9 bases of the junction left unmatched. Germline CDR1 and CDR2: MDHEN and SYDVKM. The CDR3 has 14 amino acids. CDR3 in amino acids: CASSTFWDSHEQYF. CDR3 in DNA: TGTGCCAGCAGTACTTTTTGGGACAGCCACGAGCAGTACTTC.

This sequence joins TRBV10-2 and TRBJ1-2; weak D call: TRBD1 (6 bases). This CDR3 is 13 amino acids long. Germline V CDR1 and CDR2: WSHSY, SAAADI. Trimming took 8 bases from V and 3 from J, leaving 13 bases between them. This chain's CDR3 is CASSFSGDYGYTF. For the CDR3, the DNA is TGCGCCAGCTCCTTCTCAGGGGACTATGGCTACACCTTC.

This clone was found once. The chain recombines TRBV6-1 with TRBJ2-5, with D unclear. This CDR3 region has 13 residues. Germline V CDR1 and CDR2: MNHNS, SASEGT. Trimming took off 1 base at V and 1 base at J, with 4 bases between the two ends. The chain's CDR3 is CASSEDTQETQYF. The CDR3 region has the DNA TGTGCCAGCAGTGAAGACACCCAAGAGACCCAGTACTTC.

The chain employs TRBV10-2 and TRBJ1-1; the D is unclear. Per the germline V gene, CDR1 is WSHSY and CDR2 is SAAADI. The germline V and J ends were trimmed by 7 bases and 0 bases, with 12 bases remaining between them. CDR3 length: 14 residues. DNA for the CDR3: TGCGCCAGCACCTATACGGGATTGAACACTGAAGCTTTCTTT. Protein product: CASTYTGLNTEAFF.

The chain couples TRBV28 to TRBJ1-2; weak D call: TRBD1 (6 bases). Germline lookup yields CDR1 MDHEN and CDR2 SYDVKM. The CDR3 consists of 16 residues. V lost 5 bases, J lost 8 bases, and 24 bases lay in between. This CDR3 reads CASSPLTGRAVSGYTF. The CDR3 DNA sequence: TGTGCCAGCAGTCCTCTGACAGGCCGGGCCGTATCAGGCTACACCTTC.

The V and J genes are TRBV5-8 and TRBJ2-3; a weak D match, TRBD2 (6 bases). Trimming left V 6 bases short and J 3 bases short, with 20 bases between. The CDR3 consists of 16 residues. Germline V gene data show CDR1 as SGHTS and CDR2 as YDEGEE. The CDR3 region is CASTLPGLAATDTQYF. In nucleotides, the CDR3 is TGTGCCAGCACCCTTCCCGGGTTAGCGGCGACAGATACGCAGTATTTT.

CDR3: CASSQGGTGKGSYEQYF. DNA of the CDR3: TGCGCCAGCAGTCAGGGAGGGACAGGGAAAGGATCCTACGAGCAGTACTTC. The chain has TRBV23-1 and TRBJ2-7; 9 bases align to TRBD1. TRBV23-1 is filed as an ORF, its function uncertain. CDR3 length: 17 residues. The J segment lost 1 base and the V segment lost 3 bases, leaving 10 bases of the junction unmatched.

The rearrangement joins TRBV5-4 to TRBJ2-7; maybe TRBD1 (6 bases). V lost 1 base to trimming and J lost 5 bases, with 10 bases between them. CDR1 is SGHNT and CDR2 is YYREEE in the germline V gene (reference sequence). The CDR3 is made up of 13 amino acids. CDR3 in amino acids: CASSLTGNHEQYF. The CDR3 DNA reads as TGTGCCAGCAGCTTGACAGGGAACCACGAGCAGTACTTC.

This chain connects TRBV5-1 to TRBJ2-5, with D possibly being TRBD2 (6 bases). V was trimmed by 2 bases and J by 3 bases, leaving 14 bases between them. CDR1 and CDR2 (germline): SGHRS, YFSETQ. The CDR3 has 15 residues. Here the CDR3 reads CASSLFGGLEETQYF. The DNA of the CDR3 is TGCGCCAGCAGCTTATTCGGGGGATTGGAAGAGACCCAGTACTTC.